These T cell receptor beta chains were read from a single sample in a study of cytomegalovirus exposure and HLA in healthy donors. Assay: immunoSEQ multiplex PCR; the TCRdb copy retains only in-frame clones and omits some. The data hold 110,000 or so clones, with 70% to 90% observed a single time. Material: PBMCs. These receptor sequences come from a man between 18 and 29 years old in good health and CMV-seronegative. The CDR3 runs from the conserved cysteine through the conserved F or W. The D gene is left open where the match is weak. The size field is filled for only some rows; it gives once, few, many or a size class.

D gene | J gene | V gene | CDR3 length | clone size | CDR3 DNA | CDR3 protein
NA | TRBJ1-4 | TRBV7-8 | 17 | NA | TGTGCCAGCAGTCACTCGACCCGAGACAGAAGAAATGAAAAACTGTTTTTT | CASSHSTRDRRNEKLFF
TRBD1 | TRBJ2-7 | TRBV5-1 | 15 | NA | TGCGCCAGCAGCTTGGTGGGACAGGGCTCCTACGAGCAGTACTTC | CASSLVGQGSYEQYF
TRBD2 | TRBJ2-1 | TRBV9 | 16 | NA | TGTGCCAGCAGCGCTGGCGGGGGGTTAGTGGGCAATGAGCAGTTCTTC | CASSAGGGLVGNEQFF
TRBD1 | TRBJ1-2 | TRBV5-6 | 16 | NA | TGTGCCAGCAGCTTGAAGGACAGGGCCTCTAACTATGGCTACACCTTC | CASSLKDRASNYGYTF
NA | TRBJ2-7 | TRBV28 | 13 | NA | TGTGCCAGCAGTCTCCGACATTCCTACGAGCAGTACTTC | CASSLRHSYEQYF
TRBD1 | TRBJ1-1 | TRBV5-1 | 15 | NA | TGCGCCAGCAGCCCCGGGACAGGCTGGAACACTGAAGCTTTCTTT | CASSPGTGWNTEAFF
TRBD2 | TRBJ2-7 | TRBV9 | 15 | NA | TGTGCCAGCAGCGTCCGGGAGGTTCCTCTTCACGAGCAGTACTTC | CASSVREVPLHEQYF
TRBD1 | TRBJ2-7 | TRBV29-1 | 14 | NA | TGCAGCGTTGAATCGGGACAGGGTTTGCGGGAGCAGTACTTC | CSVESGQGLREQYF
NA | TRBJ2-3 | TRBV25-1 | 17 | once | TGTGCCAGCTCCGATCCCCTCGCGGGGCAAGTGACAGATACGCAGTATTTT | CASSDPLAGQVTDTQYF
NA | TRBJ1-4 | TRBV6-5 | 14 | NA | TGTGCCAGCAGTTACCGACAGAGTAATGAAAAACTGTTTTTT | CASSYRQSNEKLFF
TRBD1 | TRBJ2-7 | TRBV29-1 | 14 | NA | TGCAGCGTACGGACAGGGGGAAATACCTACGAGCAGTACTTC | CSVRTGGNTYEQYF
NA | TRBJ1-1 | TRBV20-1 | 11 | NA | TGCAGTGCTAGTATACTCGATGAGGCTTTCTTT | CSASILDEAFF
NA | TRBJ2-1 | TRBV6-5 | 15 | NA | TGTGCCAGCAGACCCTCGCGGGGGCCGTACAATGAGCAGTTCTTC | CASRPSRGPYNEQFF
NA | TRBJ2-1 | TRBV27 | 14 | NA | TGTGCCAGCAGTCCTAGGGACTCCGCAAGTGAGCAGTTCTTC | CASSPRDSASEQFF
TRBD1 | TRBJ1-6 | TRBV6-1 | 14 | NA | TGTGCCAGCATCACGGACAGGGGTAATTCACCCCTCCACTTT | CASITDRGNSPLHF
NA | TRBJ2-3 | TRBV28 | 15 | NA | TGTGCCAGCAGTTTTACTAGGACTAGCACAGATACGCAGTATTTT | CASSFTRTSTDTQYF
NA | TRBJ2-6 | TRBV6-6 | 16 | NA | TGTGCCAGCATTAGGACAGACGACGGCGGGGCCAACGTCCTGACTTTC | CASIRTDDGGANVLTF
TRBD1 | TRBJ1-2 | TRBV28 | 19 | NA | TGTGCCAGCAGTCCTAAGCCATCGCGTCCGGACAGGGGCCGATATGGCTACACCTTC | CASSPKPSRPDRGRYGYTF
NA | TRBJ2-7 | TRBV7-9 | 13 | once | TGTGCCAGCAGCCAGACAAAGAACTACGAGCAGTACTTC | CASSQTKNYEQYF
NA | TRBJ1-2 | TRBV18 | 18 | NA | TGTGCCAGCTCACCACCGAGGAGCGGAGGCTACTCTATTTCTGGCTACACCTTC | CASSPPRSGGYSISGYTF
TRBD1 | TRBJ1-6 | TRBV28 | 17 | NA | TGTGCCAGCAGTTCCTTCGGACAGGGCGTTTGGAATTCACCCCTCCACTTT | CASSSFGQGVWNSPLHF
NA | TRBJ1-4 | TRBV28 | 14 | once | TGTGCCAGCGAAGATCAGATGTTCCCTGAAAAACTGTTTTTT | CASEDQMFPEKLFF